The T cell receptor beta chain described here comes from a study of response to subunit inactivated influenza vaccine. Findings and limits, study-wide: Each seasonal influenza vaccination, the authors suggested, recruits few new T cells.

MiXCR, applied by TCRdb to the RT-PCR reads, yields one record per CDR3 protein. The sample includes fewer than 600,000 distinct CDR3 sequences, 6.5% to 8% of them seen just once. With regard to this clonotype: Its specificity is unknown.

In germline, CDR1 is MNHEY, CDR2 SVGEGT. V lost 6 bases to trimming and J lost 0 bases, with 18 bases between them. The CDR3 runs 16 residues. The chain is built from TRBV6-2 or TRBV6-3 and TRBJ2-7; possibly TRBD2 for D (5 bases). The sequences come from PBMCs from blood, collected 23 to 25 months after vaccination. The clonotype was recovered from a man between 50 and 75 years old who received an inactivated influenza vaccine. This CDR3 reads CASSGLGLVNSYEQYF. The CDR3 nucleotides are TGTGCCAGCAGCGGACTCGGGCTGGTTAACTCCTACGAGCAGTACTTC.